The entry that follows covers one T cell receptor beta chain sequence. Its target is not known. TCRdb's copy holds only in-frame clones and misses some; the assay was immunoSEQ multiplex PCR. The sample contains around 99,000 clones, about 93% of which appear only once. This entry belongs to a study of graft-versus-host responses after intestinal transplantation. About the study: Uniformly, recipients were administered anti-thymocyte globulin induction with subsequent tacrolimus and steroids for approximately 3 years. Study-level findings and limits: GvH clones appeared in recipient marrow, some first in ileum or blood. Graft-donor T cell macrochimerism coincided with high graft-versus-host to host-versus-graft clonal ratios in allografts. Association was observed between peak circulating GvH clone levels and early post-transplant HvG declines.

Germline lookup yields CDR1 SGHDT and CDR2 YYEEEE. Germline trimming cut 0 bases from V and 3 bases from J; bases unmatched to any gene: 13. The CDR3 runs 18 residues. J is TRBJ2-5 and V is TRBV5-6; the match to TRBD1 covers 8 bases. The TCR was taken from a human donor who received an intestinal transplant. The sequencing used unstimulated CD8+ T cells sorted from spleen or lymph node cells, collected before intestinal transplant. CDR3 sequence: CASSLGAGGGFWEETQYF. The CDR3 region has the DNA TGTGCCAGCAGCTTGGGGGCAGGGGGCGGTTTTTGGGAAGAGACCCAGTACTTC.